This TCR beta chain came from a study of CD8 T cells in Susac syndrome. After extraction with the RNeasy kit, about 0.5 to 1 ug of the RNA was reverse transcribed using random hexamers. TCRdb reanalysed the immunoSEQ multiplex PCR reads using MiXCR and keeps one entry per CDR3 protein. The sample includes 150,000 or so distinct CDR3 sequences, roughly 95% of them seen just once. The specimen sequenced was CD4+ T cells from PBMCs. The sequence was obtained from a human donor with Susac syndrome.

The CDR3 DNA sequence: TGCGCCAGCAGCCTCCCTCAGGGTATGGTGAAGACCCAGTACTTC. Amino acids: CASSLPQGMVKTQYF. V is TRBV4-1 and J is TRBJ2-5; weak D call: TRBD1 (5 bases). CDR1 is MGHRA, CDR2 YSYEKL, per germline. This CDR3 is 15 amino acids long. V dropped 4 bases and J dropped 6 bases, with 18 bases sitting between them.